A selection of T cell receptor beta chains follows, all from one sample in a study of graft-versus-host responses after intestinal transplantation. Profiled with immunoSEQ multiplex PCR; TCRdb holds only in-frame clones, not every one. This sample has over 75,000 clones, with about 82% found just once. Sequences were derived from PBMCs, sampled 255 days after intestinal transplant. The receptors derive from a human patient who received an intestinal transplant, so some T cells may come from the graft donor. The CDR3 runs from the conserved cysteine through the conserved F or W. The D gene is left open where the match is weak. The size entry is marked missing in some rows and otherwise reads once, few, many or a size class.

CDR3 DNA: TGTGCCAGCAGCGCAACTGGGACAGGGAAGTCCTACGAGCAGTACTTC
CDR3 protein: CASSATGTGKSYEQYF
J gene: TRBJ2-7
D gene: TRBD1
V gene: TRBV5-6
clone size: NA

CDR3 DNA: TGTGCCAGTAGTATTAGGAAGGACTCGGGCACCGGGGAGCTGTTTTTT
CDR3 protein: CASSIRKDSGTGELFF
J gene: TRBJ2-2
D gene: NA
V gene: TRBV19
clone size: NA

CDR3 DNA: TGTGCCAGCAGCTTAGCGGACGAGCAGTACTTC
CDR3 protein: CASSLADEQYF
J gene: TRBJ2-7
D gene: NA
V gene: TRBV7-8
clone size: NA

CDR3 DNA: TGTGCCTGGAGTGTAACGGCCAATGAGCAGTTCTTC
CDR3 protein: CAWSVTANEQFF
J gene: TRBJ2-1
D gene: NA
V gene: TRBV30
clone size: NA

CDR3 DNA: TGCGCCAGCAGCTGGGGTCTAGGGGGCAACAATGAGCAGTTCTTC
CDR3 protein: CASSWGLGGNNEQFF
J gene: TRBJ2-1
D gene: TRBD1
V gene: TRBV5-1
clone size: NA

CDR3 DNA: TGCGCCAGCAGCTCGACCGGGACAGGGGTCAATGGCTACACCTTC
CDR3 protein: CASSSTGTGVNGYTF
J gene: TRBJ1-2
D gene: TRBD1
V gene: TRBV5-1
clone size: NA

CDR3 DNA: TGCAGCGTCACAGGACTAGCGGGAGTCGGAGATACGCAGTATTTT
CDR3 protein: CSVTGLAGVGDTQYF
J gene: TRBJ2-3
D gene: TRBD2
V gene: TRBV29-1
clone size: few

CDR3 DNA: TGCAGCGTTGACGGAGGGGAAGGTGGCTACACCTTC
CDR3 protein: CSVDGGEGGYTF
J gene: TRBJ1-2
D gene: NA
V gene: TRBV29-1
clone size: once

CDR3 DNA: TGTGCCAGCAGCCCAGACTCGGGAAGCTCCTACGAGCAGTACTTC
CDR3 protein: CASSPDSGSSYEQYF
J gene: TRBJ2-7
D gene: NA
V gene: TRBV9
clone size: once

CDR3 DNA: TGTGCCAGCAGCCCCGGGACGGATTCCTACAATGAGCAGTTCTTC
CDR3 protein: CASSPGTDSYNEQFF
J gene: TRBJ2-1
D gene: NA
V gene: TRBV5-5
clone size: NA

CDR3 DNA: TGTGCCAGCATTCCCGCCACCGGGGAGCTGTTTTTT
CDR3 protein: CASIPATGELFF
J gene: TRBJ2-2
D gene: NA
V gene: TRBV28
clone size: few